This is a list of T cell receptor beta chains from one sample in a study of blood T cell repertoires in COVID-19. This table comes from immunoSEQ multiplex PCR, and its TCRdb copy is limited to in-frame clones, with some not included. The sample holds 200,000 to 250,000 clones, roughly 86% seen once. Sequencing used peripheral blood. These receptors came from a woman aged 55-75 years with acute or convalescent COVID-19. CDR3s leave out the opening cysteine and the closing phenylalanine or tryptophan.

V: TRBV4-2; J: TRBJ1-2; CDR3: ASSQEFPYGYT
V: TRBV10-2; J: TRBJ2-7; CDR3: ASSEPNGAGALG
V: TRBV5-6; J: TRBJ1-5; CDR3: ASSAGLSNQPQH
V: TRBV28; J: TRBJ1-6; CDR3: ASASPGAGSPLH
V: TRBV11-2; J: TRBJ1-4; CDR3: ASSLRSRAGEKLF
V: TRBV7-8; J: TRBJ1-2; CDR3: ASSLGIGQDSYGYT
V: TRBV2; J: TRBJ2-3; CDR3: ASTGTSAFTDTQY
V: TRBV5-8; J: TRBJ2-1; CDR3: ASSLEGGTGANNEQF
V: TRBV2; J: TRBJ2-2; CDR3: ASSKSGRTGELF
V: TRBV7-9; J: TRBJ2-1; CDR3: ASSPKDSTDNWNEQF
V: TRBV5-1; J: TRBJ2-7; CDR3: ASSPAGRLSYEQY
V: TRBV7-3; J: TRBJ2-3; CDR3: ASSSSGSGSQY